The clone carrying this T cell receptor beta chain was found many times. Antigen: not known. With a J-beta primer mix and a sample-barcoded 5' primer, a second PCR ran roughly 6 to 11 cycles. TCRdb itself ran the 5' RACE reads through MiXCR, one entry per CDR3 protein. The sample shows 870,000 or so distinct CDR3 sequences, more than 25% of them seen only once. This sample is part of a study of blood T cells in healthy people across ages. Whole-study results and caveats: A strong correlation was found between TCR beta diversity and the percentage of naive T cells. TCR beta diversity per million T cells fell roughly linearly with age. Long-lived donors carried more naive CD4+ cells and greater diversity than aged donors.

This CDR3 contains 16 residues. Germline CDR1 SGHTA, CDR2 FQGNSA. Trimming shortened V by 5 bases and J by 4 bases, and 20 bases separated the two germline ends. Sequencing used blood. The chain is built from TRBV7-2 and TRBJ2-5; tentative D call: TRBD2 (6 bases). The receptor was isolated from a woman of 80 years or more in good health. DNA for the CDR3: TGTGCCAGCAGCGCAAACCGGGGGAAGGGGAGAGAGACCCAGTACTTC. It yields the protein CASSANRGKGRETQYF.